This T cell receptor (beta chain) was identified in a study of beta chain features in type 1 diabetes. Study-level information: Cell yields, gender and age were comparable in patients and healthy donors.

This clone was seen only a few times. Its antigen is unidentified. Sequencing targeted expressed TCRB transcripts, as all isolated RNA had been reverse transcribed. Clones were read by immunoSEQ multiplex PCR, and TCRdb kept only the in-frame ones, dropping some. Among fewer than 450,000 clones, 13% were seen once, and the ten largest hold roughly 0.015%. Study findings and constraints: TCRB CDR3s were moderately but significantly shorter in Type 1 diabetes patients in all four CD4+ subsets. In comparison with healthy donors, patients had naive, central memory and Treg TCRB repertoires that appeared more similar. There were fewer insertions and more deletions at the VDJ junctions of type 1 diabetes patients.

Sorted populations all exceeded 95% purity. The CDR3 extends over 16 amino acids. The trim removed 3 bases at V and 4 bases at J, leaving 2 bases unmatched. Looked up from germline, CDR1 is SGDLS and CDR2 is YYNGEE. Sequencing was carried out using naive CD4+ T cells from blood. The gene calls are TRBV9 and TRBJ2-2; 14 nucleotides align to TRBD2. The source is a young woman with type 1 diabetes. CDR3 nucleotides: TGTGCCAGCAGCGCGGGACTAGCGGGAGCCACCGGGGAGCTGTTTTTT. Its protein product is CASSAGLAGATGELFF.